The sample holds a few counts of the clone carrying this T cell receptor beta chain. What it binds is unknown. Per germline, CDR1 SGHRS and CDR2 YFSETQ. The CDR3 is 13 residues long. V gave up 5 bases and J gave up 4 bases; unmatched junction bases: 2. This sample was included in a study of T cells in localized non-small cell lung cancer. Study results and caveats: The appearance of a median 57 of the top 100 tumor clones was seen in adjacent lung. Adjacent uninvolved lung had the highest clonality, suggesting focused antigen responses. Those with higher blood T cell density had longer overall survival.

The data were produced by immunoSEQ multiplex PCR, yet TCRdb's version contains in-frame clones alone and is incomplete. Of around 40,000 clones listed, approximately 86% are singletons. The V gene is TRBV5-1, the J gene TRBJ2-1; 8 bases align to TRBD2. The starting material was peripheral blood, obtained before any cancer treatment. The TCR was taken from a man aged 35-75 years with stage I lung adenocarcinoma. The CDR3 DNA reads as TGCGCCAGCAGGACTAGCGAATACAATGAGCAGTTCTTC. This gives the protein CASRTSEYNEQFF.